Sequencing of this T cell receptor (beta chain) was carried out in a study of CDR3 diversity in severe acne. Germline V gene data show CDR1 as LNHNV and CDR2 as YYDKDF (reference sequence). The CDR3 loop spans 13 amino acids. Unmatched junction bases numbered 3, after V lost 4 bases and J lost 3 bases. One entry per CDR3 protein, called by TCRdb with MiXCR from the PCR reads. The repertoire has about 97,000 distinct CDR3 sequences, roughly half of them found once; the top ten carry 9.5% to 15%. The TCR sequence derives from a male donor with acne. The V and J genes are TRBV15 and TRBJ2-7; TRBD1 matches 7 bases. The sample was blood. The CDR3 DNA reads TGTGCCACCAGCAACCAGGGGGTCTACGAGCAGTACTTC. Protein sequence: CATSNQGVYEQYF. Based on the CDR3 plus reference TRBV15 and TRBJ2-7, the full variable domain is DAMVIQNPRYQVTQFGKPVTLSCSQTLNHNVMYWYQQKSSQAPKLLFHYYDKDFNNEADTPDNFQSRRPNTSFCFLDIRSPGLGDTAMYLCATSNQGVYEQYFGPGTRLTVT.